This TCR beta chain was identified during a study of blood T cell repertoires in COVID-19. The repertoire was sequenced with immunoSEQ multiplex PCR; TCRdb's copy has only in-frame clones and lacks some. Of about 160,000 clones in the sample, 80% to 95% were seen once. Germline CDR1 reads LNHDA; CDR2 reads SQIVND (reference sequence). The CDR3 contains 15 residues. Trimming removed 10 bases from V and 5 bases from J; junction bases left unmatched: 9. Sequenced material: peripheral blood. This sequence was found in a woman between 45 and 60 years old with acute or convalescent COVID-19. The chain joins TRBV19 to TRBJ2-2, with TRBD2 identical over 11 bases. The CDR3 coding sequence is TGTGCCACCCTAGATCTAGCGGGAGGAACCGGGGAGCTGTTTTTT. The encoded protein is CATLDLAGGTGELFF.